A selection of T cell receptor beta chains follows, all from one sample in a study of T cells after yellow fever vaccination. TCRdb passed the 5' RACE reads through MiXCR, listing each CDR3 protein once. The data hold a few hundred thousand distinct CDR3 sequences, with roughly 19% observed a single time. Sequencing used PBMCs, obtained 15 days after the yellow fever booster vaccination. The receptors originated from a man aged 25-40 years who received the YFV17D yellow fever vaccine. The CDR3 runs from the conserved cysteine through the conserved F or W. Fields, in order: CDR3 DNA, CDR3 protein, D gene, V gene, clone size, J gene. A D gene is named only where the DNA matches it firmly. Clone size appears in some rows only: once, few, many, or a class for an expanded clone.

DNA: TGCGCCTCCAAGTGGAGCTCTGGAAACACCATATATTTT
CDR3: CASKWSSGNTIYF
D: -
V: TRBV5-1
size: -
J: TRBJ1-3

DNA: TGTGCCAGCAGCTGGGAGGTGGATGAGCAGTTCTTC
CDR3: CASSWEVDEQFF
D: -
V: TRBV11-2
size: few
J: TRBJ2-1

DNA: TGCGCCAGCAGCCCTGGCGGCTACCCTTACGAGCAGTACTTC
CDR3: CASSPGGYPYEQYF
D: -
V: TRBV4-3
size: -
J: TRBJ2-7

DNA: TGTGCCAGCAGCCTGCGGGGGCGCCCACCCACAGATACGCAGTATTTT
CDR3: CASSLRGRPPTDTQYF
D: -
V: TRBV11-2
size: -
J: TRBJ2-3

DNA: TGTGCCAGCAGCCTAGACACAGGCTATGGCTACACCTTC
CDR3: CASSLDTGYGYTF
D: -
V: TRBV5-5
size: -
J: TRBJ1-2

DNA: TGCAGTGCTAGGGACAGATCCTACGAGCAGTACTTC
CDR3: CSARDRSYEQYF
D: -
V: TRBV20-1
size: few
J: TRBJ2-7

DNA: TGTGCCAGCAGTTATACCGGGACAGGGAAGAAAGGCACAGATACGCAGTATTTT
CDR3: CASSYTGTGKKGTDTQYF
D: TRBD1
V: TRBV6-5
size: -
J: TRBJ2-3

DNA: TGTGCCAGCAGTTGGGGACAGAATGAAAAACTGTTTTTT
CDR3: CASSWGQNEKLFF
D: TRBD1
V: TRBV12-3/TRBV12-4
size: few
J: TRBJ1-4

DNA: TGCGCCAGCAGCTCTGGTCGGGACAGCGGCACAGATACGCAGTATTTT
CDR3: CASSSGRDSGTDTQYF
D: TRBD1
V: TRBV5-1
size: -
J: TRBJ2-3

DNA: TGTGCCAGTAGTATCCCCCCCGACAATGAGCAGTTCTTC
CDR3: CASSIPPDNEQFF
D: -
V: TRBV19
size: few
J: TRBJ2-1

DNA: TGTGCCAGCAGCCAAATGGGCCCAGCGGGAGGCGAAAACATTCAGTACTTC
CDR3: CASSQMGPAGGENIQYF
D: TRBD2
V: TRBV28
size: -
J: TRBJ2-4

DNA: TGTGCCAGCAGCAACACCGGGACACCCAACGAGCAGTACTTC
CDR3: CASSNTGTPNEQYF
D: -
V: TRBV9
size: few
J: TRBJ2-7

DNA: TGTGCCAGCAGTTCAGGAACAGGGGACAACGAGCAGTACTTC
CDR3: CASSSGTGDNEQYF
D: TRBD1
V: TRBV12-3/TRBV12-4
size: few
J: TRBJ2-7

DNA: TGTGCCAGCAGCCGAGGGCCGGGAGGAGTGAACACCGGGGAGCTGTTTTTT
CDR3: CASSRGPGGVNTGELFF
D: TRBD2
V: TRBV7-2
size: -
J: TRBJ2-2

DNA: TGCAGCGTTGTTTACGGTTATAGCGGGAAAGGCGAGCAGTACTTC
CDR3: CSVVYGYSGKGEQYF
D: TRBD2
V: TRBV29-1
size: few
J: TRBJ2-7

DNA: TGTGCCAGCATGAGCGGGGGCTCCTACGAGCAGTACTTC
CDR3: CASMSGGSYEQYF
D: TRBD2
V: TRBV28
size: few
J: TRBJ2-7

DNA: TGTGCCAGCACCCTTGAAGGGGAGGGTTACAATGAGCAGTTCTTC
CDR3: CASTLEGEGYNEQFF
D: TRBD2
V: TRBV3-1
size: -
J: TRBJ2-1

DNA: TGTGCCAGCAGTGTACCGGGACAGTACAATGAGCAGTTCTTC
CDR3: CASSVPGQYNEQFF
D: TRBD1
V: TRBV28
size: few
J: TRBJ2-1

DNA: TGTGCCAGCAGTTCCAGGGGCGCGACAGATACGCAGTATTTT
CDR3: CASSSRGATDTQYF
D: -
V: TRBV12-3/TRBV12-4
size: few
J: TRBJ2-3

DNA: TGTGCCATCAGGGGCGACGCTGCAGATACGCAGTATTTT
CDR3: CAIRGDAADTQYF
D: -
V: TRBV10-3
size: few
J: TRBJ2-3

DNA: TGCAGTGCTAGTCAATCCTCCAGGAACACTGAAGCTTTCTTT
CDR3: CSASQSSRNTEAFF
D: -
V: TRBV20-1
size: few
J: TRBJ1-1

DNA: TGTGCCAGCAGCCAAGGGGTCACGGGAAACTACGAGCAGTACTTC
CDR3: CASSQGVTGNYEQYF
D: -
V: TRBV14
size: -
J: TRBJ2-7

DNA: TGTGCCAGCAGCTTATCCGGGGGAATGGAAAACTATGGCTACACCTTC
CDR3: CASSLSGGMENYGYTF
D: -
V: TRBV5-5
size: few
J: TRBJ1-2

DNA: TGTGCCAGCAGCTCGGACAGGGCCTTCTACGAGCAGTACTTC
CDR3: CASSSDRAFYEQYF
D: TRBD1
V: TRBV5-4
size: few
J: TRBJ2-7

DNA: TGCGCCAGCAGGGCGGGAGAGCCAGATACGCAGTATTTT
CDR3: CASRAGEPDTQYF
D: TRBD2
V: TRBV10-2
size: -
J: TRBJ2-3

DNA: TGTGCCTGGAGTGCGTACAGGGGGCCGGGGGATACGCAGTATTTT
CDR3: CAWSAYRGPGDTQYF
D: TRBD1
V: TRBV30
size: -
J: TRBJ2-3

DNA: TGTGCCAGCAGTATGGGGGAGGGCGGCTACGAGCAGTACTTC
CDR3: CASSMGEGGYEQYF
D: TRBD2
V: TRBV12-3/TRBV12-4
size: -
J: TRBJ2-7

DNA: TGTGCCAGCAGGGGGACTAGCGGGACGGGGTACGAGCAGTACTTC
CDR3: CASRGTSGTGYEQYF
D: TRBD2
V: TRBV27
size: few
J: TRBJ2-7

DNA: TGTGCCAGCAGCCCTCCAGGGTCAGGCTACACCTTC
CDR3: CASSPPGSGYTF
D: -
V: TRBV11-2
size: -
J: TRBJ1-2

DNA: TGCAGCGTTTACAGGGACACTGAAGCTTTCTTT
CDR3: CSVYRDTEAFF
D: -
V: TRBV29-1
size: -
J: TRBJ1-1

DNA: TGTGCCAGCAGCCTGTCCCGGGAGAATGAGCAGTTCTTC
CDR3: CASSLSRENEQFF
D: -
V: TRBV7-2
size: few
J: TRBJ2-1

DNA: TGCAGCGTTGAAGGAGAAGGCAGCCGAAGCTCCTACGAGCAGTACTTC
CDR3: CSVEGEGSRSSYEQYF
D: -
V: TRBV29-1
size: -
J: TRBJ2-7

DNA: TGTGCCAGCAGCCAGGCCTTTGTGTCAGCCTACGAGCAGTACTTC
CDR3: CASSQAFVSAYEQYF
D: -
V: TRBV3-1
size: -
J: TRBJ2-7